A selection of T cell receptor beta chains follows, all from one sample in a study of blood T cells in healthy people across ages. TCRdb used MiXCR to reprocess the 5' RACE reads, holding one entry per CDR3 protein. The sample has 750,000 or so distinct CDR3 sequences; roughly 25% are singletons. Separately, the same data were catalogued under a study of T cells of mothers and their children.

Sequencing input: blood. The receptor set was obtained from a boy aged 5 to 17 in good health. Each CDR3 is given with its conserved first and last residue. A D gene is named only where the DNA matches it firmly. The size entry is marked missing in some rows and otherwise reads once, few, many or a size class.

V gene	J gene	D gene	clone size	CDR3 protein	CDR3 DNA
TRBV7-2	TRBJ1-1	TRBD1	.	CASSRGGQAKEAFF	TGTGCCAGCAGCAGGGGGGGACAGGCGAAGGAAGCTTTCTTT
TRBV12-5	TRBJ2-5	.	.	CASGSAPGQGLLETQYF	TGTGCTAGTGGTTCGGCCCCAGGGCAGGGGCTACTAGAGACCCAGTACTTC
TRBV14	TRBJ2-5	TRBD1	.	CASSQAGQGALEQYF	TGTGCCAGCAGCCAAGCGGGACAGGGGGCGTTGGAGCAGTACTTC
TRBV28	TRBJ1-2	.	.	CASSPTSAGRYGYTF	TGTGCCAGCAGTCCAACTTCGGCTGGCAGATATGGCTACACCTTC
TRBV5-5	TRBJ2-5	TRBD2	.	CASSLVPSGGARETQYF	TGTGCCAGCAGCTTGGTCCCTAGCGGGGGGGCAAGGGAGACCCAGTACTTC
TRBV6-2/TRBV6-3	TRBJ2-3	TRBD2	few	CASSGSSGGATDTQYF	TGTGCCAGCAGTGGTTCTAGCGGGGGGGCCACAGATACGCAGTATTTT
TRBV5-1	TRBJ2-7	.	.	CASSYTILDNTYEQYF	TGCGCCAGCAGCTATACTATTCTTGACAATACCTACGAGCAGTACTTC
TRBV19	TRBJ1-1	TRBD1	.	CASNRGPFEGNTEAFF	TGTGCCAGTAACAGGGGGCCATTTGAGGGTAACACTGAAGCTTTCTTT
TRBV4-1	TRBJ1-4	.	.	CASSLVWGNEKLFF	TGCGCCAGCAGCCTAGTCTGGGGGAATGAAAAACTGTTTTTT
TRBV20-1	TRBJ2-5	.	many	CSAPGPGRKTQYF	TGCAGTGCTCCGGGCCCCGGAAGAAAGACCCAGTACTTC
TRBV7-2	TRBJ2-1	TRBD1	.	CASSLRQGWDEQFF	TGTGCCAGCAGCTTAAGACAGGGGTGGGATGAGCAATTCTTC
TRBV5-1	TRBJ2-2	TRBD1	.	CANSPGQANTGELSF	TGCGCCAACAGCCCGGGACAGGCTAACACCGGGGAGCTGTCTTTT
TRBV6-2/TRBV6-3	TRBJ1-1	.	few	CASSLLEGITEAFF	TGTGCCAGCAGTTTGTTGGAGGGGATCACTGAAGCTTTCTTT
TRBV7-9	TRBJ2-1	TRBD2	.	CASSFGLAPNEQFF	TGTGCCAGCAGCTTCGGACTAGCGCCCAATGAGCAGTTCTTC
TRBV29-1	TRBJ1-1	.	.	CSVESPAANTEAFF	TGCAGCGTTGAATCCCCGGCAGCCAACACTGAAGCTTTCTTT
TRBV11-2	TRBJ2-1	.	.	CASSLDTAVDEQFF	TGTGCCAGCAGCTTAGATACCGCAGTGGATGAGCAGTTCTTC
TRBV20-1	TRBJ2-6	TRBD1	.	CSARDTGGTTGANVLTF	TGCAGTGCTAGAGATACAGGGGGAACCACTGGGGCCAACGTCCTGACTTTC
TRBV29-1	TRBJ2-7	.	.	CSVEEPETEPYEQYF	TGCAGCGTTGAAGAACCGGAGACGGAGCCCTACGAGCAGTACTTC
TRBV6-2/TRBV6-3	TRBJ2-1	TRBD2	.	CASSPSSGRAYNEQFF	TGTGCCAGCAGTCCATCGAGCGGGAGGGCTTACAATGAGCAGTTCTTC
TRBV6-1	TRBJ2-7	.	.	CASSGQGVEQYF	TGTGCCAGCAGTGGGCAGGGTGTCGAGCAGTACTTC
TRBV29-1	TRBJ1-2	.	few	CSVEDLGGYGYTF	TGCAGCGTCGAAGATCTTGGCGGCTATGGCTACACCTTC
TRBV2	TRBJ2-3	TRBD2	.	CASSREAGGSTDTQYF	TGTGCCAGCAGTCGGGAAGCGGGGGGAAGCACAGATACGCAGTATTTT
TRBV15	TRBJ2-3	TRBD2	few	CATSRDRGSGGSQYF	TGTGCCACCAGCAGAGATAGAGGTAGCGGGGGATCGCAGTATTTT
TRBV4-1	TRBJ2-5	.	few	CAGSQGQEQYF	TGCGCCGGCAGCCAAGGACAAGAGCAGTACTTC
TRBV20-1	TRBJ2-1	TRBD2	few	CSALQPGLAGYNEQFF	TGCAGTGCTCTTCAACCGGGACTAGCGGGATACAATGAGCAGTTCTTC
TRBV12-3/TRBV12-4	TRBJ2-1	TRBD2	.	CASSREVQSALSSYNEQFF	TGTGCCAGCAGTCGGGAGGTTCAGAGCGCCCTAAGCTCCTACAATGAGCAGTTCTTC
TRBV28	TRBJ2-5	TRBD1	.	CASSYNRGVRETQYF	TGTGCCAGCAGTTACAACAGGGGGGTGAGGGAGACCCAGTACTTC
TRBV7-3	TRBJ2-5	.	few	CASSTYGSQWETQYF	TGTGCCAGCAGCACCTATGGGTCCCAGTGGGAGACCCAGTACTTC
TRBV19	TRBJ1-4	.	few	CASSIGEKLFF	TGTGCCAGTAGTATAGGTGAAAAACTGTTTTTT
TRBV29-1	TRBJ1-6	.	.	CSVKTAQLDNSPLHF	TGCAGCGTCAAGACCGCACAACTCGATAATTCACCCCTCCACTTT
TRBV28	TRBJ2-4	TRBD2	few	CASSYRGGWDIQYF	TGTGCCAGCAGTTATCGGGGGGGTTGGGACATTCAGTACTTC
TRBV29-1	TRBJ2-1	TRBD2	.	CSVHSGSSYNEQFF	TGCAGCGTTCATAGCGGGAGCTCCTACAATGAGCAGTTCTTC
TRBV5-1	TRBJ2-3	.	few	CASSTSRNTQYF	TGCGCCAGCAGCACCTCGCGGAATACGCAGTATTTT
TRBV4-1	TRBJ2-1	.	.	CASSQAPFKSQPYNEQFF	TGCGCCAGCAGCCAAGCCCCTTTTAAGAGTCAACCCTACAATGAGCAGTTCTTC
TRBV24-1	TRBJ2-3	.	.	CATSQGGSTDTQYF	TGTGCCACCAGCCAGGGTGGGAGCACAGATACGCAGTATTTT
TRBV7-3	TRBJ2-1	TRBD1	.	CASSLNRGHEQFF	TGTGCCAGCAGCTTAAACAGGGGGCATGAGCAGTTCTTC
TRBV27	TRBJ2-1	.	few	CASRSLESSYNEQFF	TGTGCCAGCAGATCGCTAGAGAGCTCCTACAATGAGCAGTTCTTC
TRBV19	TRBJ1-1	.	few	CASSIEEDTEAFF	TGTGCCAGTAGTATAGAAGAGGACACTGAAGCTTTCTTT
TRBV3-1	TRBJ2-1	.	.	CASSQGPVSNEQFF	TGTGCCAGCAGCCAGGGACCCGTTAGCAATGAGCAGTTCTTC
TRBV29-1	TRBJ2-2	TRBD1	few	CSVAGQGVDGELFF	TGCAGCGTCGCGGGACAGGGAGTCGACGGGGAGCTGTTTTTT
TRBV6-6	TRBJ1-2	TRBD1	.	CASSYSTGKEYYGYTF	TGTGCCAGCAGTTACTCGACAGGGAAAGAGTACTATGGCTACACCTTC
TRBV11-3	TRBJ2-7	TRBD2	few	CASSLAGGVSEQYF	TGTGCCAGCAGCTTAGCGGGGGGGGTCAGCGAGCAGTACTTC
TRBV7-3	TRBJ2-5	.	.	CASSARAGYQETQYF	TGTGCCAGCAGTGCCCGCGCGGGATACCAAGAGACCCAGTACTTC
TRBV7-2	TRBJ2-5	TRBD1	.	CASSLDRGLWTQYF	TGTGCCAGCAGCCTTGACAGGGGTCTTTGGACCCAGTACTTC
TRBV7-2	TRBJ1-4	TRBD1	.	CASSSSGGAEKLFF	TGTGCCAGCAGCTCATCAGGGGGGGCTGAAAAACTGTTTTTT
TRBV24-1	TRBJ2-3	.	few	CATSDAGAATDTQYF	TGTGCCACCAGTGATGCGGGGGCCGCAACAGATACGCAGTATTTT
TRBV10-3	TRBJ2-3	.	few	CAISEAGLADTQYF	TGTGCCATCAGTGAGGCGGGACTTGCAGATACGCAGTATTTT
TRBV20-1	TRBJ2-2	.	few	CSARDRQGYTGELFF	TGCAGTGCTAGAGATCGCCAGGGCTACACCGGGGAGCTGTTTTTT
TRBV9	TRBJ1-2	.	.	CASSVEINQGGYTF	TGTGCCAGCAGCGTAGAAATCAACCAAGGAGGCTACACCTTC
TRBV4-2	TRBJ2-6	TRBD1	.	CASSYFRDRGPDSGANVLTF	TGTGCCAGCAGCTACTTCCGGGACAGGGGGCCCGACTCTGGGGCCAACGTCCTGACTTTC
TRBV5-1	TRBJ2-5	TRBD2	few	CASSLGLSGGNRETQYF	TGCGCCAGCAGCTTGGGCCTAAGCGGGGGGAACCGAGAGACCCAGTACTTC